This is a list of T cell receptor beta chains from one sample in a study of T-cell memory formation after mild COVID-19. In TCRdb, the 5' RACE reads were re-called with MiXCR into one record per CDR3 protein. The sample includes hundreds of thousands of distinct CDR3 sequences, roughly 19% seen only once; the top ten take 20% to 25%. The sequenced material came from PBMCs or a T cell subset sorted from them (not recorded which). The origin of the receptors is a man aged 18 to 30 who had mild COVID-19 (a few samples of this study predate the infection). Cell type and time point are not known. Both conserved end residues are trimmed from each CDR3.

cdr3_aa j_call v_call
ASSLNQVSYNSPLH TRBJ1-6 TRBV7-6
ASSSLTDGNYNEQF TRBJ2-1 TRBV7-6
SVVPGVYGYT TRBJ1-2 TRBV29-1
ASSLAAGSVGNEQF TRBJ2-1 TRBV5-1
ASSGSGVDGELF TRBJ2-2 TRBV7-2
SVAPSGANVLT TRBJ2-6 TRBV29-1
ASKAGTSTYEQY TRBJ2-7 TRBV27
ASSLGQINTEAF TRBJ1-1 TRBV27
ASSESRGTGANYGYT TRBJ1-2 TRBV25-1
ASSLGLAEDTQY TRBJ2-3 TRBV5-4
ASSPGTGFRGGTDTQY TRBJ2-3 TRBV6-5
ASSQDGLRGVLEAF TRBJ1-1 TRBV4-2
ATSGKGAYNEQF TRBJ2-1 TRBV24-1
AISDKGPEAF TRBJ1-1 TRBV10-3
ASSPEGVPHEQY TRBJ2-7 TRBV5-1
ATTRTGTPAGELF TRBJ2-2 TRBV5-1
SVVQPLTDTQY TRBJ2-3 TRBV29-1
ASSLAGTNPQIYGYT TRBJ1-2 TRBV11-2
ASSESPKSGETQY TRBJ2-5 TRBV5-1
ATSRNWASGGAYNEQF TRBJ2-1 TRBV15
ASSLLGTPTNEKLF TRBJ1-4 TRBV4-1
ASSLFSGRDTDTQY TRBJ2-3 TRBV7-6
ATSDFDGRETQY TRBJ2-5 TRBV24-1
ATTGTGNEKLF TRBJ1-4 TRBV19
ASSFVDRDNEQF TRBJ2-1 TRBV5-6
SVTFRGQGNALH TRBJ1-6 TRBV29-1
ASSLVLEGQF TRBJ2-1 TRBV11-2
ASSVDQGGAREQF TRBJ2-1 TRBV9
ASSLLGPLYEQY TRBJ2-7 TRBV2
ASSWTANTGELF TRBJ2-2 TRBV12-3/TRBV12-4
ASSERQAQNTGELF TRBJ2-2 TRBV2
ASSFLVAGSGELF TRBJ2-2 TRBV7-3
ASSQEVGSGYEQY TRBJ2-7 TRBV4-3
ASSLQQGGSPLH TRBJ1-6 TRBV5-1
ASSFGQGVDTQY TRBJ2-3 TRBV7-2
ASTFWESSGNTIY TRBJ1-3 TRBV12-3/TRBV12-4
ASSSREVQY TRBJ2-3 TRBV7-2
SAAGGYLRETQY TRBJ2-5 TRBV20-1
ATSVPGQGLTDTQY TRBJ2-3 TRBV24-1
ASSLSAPGSTEAF TRBJ1-1 TRBV4-1
ASSLDPPREILGYT TRBJ1-2 TRBV5-1